The 14 T cell receptor beta chains below all came from one sample that was sequenced in a study of blood T cell repertoires in COVID-19. Generated by immunoSEQ multiplex PCR, the TCRdb table keeps only in-frame clones and is missing some. Of under 200,000 clones in the sample, approximately 82% were seen once. Sequencing was carried out using PBMCs or T cells enriched from blood (not recorded which). All receptors derive from a man in his 60s who had recovered from COVID-19.

The rearrangement joins TRBV19 to TRBJ2-4; 15 positions agree with TRBD2. The CDR3 is 21 amino acids. Germline trimming cut 6 bases from V and 3 bases from J; bases unmatched to any gene: 18. Germline V gene lookup returns CDR1 LNHDA and CDR2 SQIVND (reference sequence). CDR3 DNA: TGTGCCAGTAGCCCTGAAAACCCGGGACTAGCGGGAGGAGTGGTCAAAAACATTCAGTACTTC. This translates into CASSPENPGLAGGVVKNIQYF.

This sequence joins TRBV19 and TRBJ2-4; tentative D call: TRBD1 (6 bases). Deletions cut 7 bases from V and 9 bases from J, with 19 bases between. Germline CDR1 reads LNHDA; CDR2 reads SQIVND (reference sequence). The CDR3 extends over 14 amino acids. The CDR3 spells CASNLQGERGIQYF. In DNA form, the CDR3 reads TGTGCCAGTAACTTACAGGGTGAGAGGGGCATTCAGTACTTC.

A few counts support this clone. V gene TRBV3-1 (or the pseudogene TRBV3-2) combines with J gene TRBJ1-1; perhaps TRBD1 as D (6 bases). V gave up 4 bases and J gave up 11 bases, with 20 bases separating them. Germline V lookup: CDR1 LGHDT, CDR2 YNNKEL (reference sequence). The CDR3 is 14 amino acids. CDR3 coding DNA: TGTGCCAGCAGCCTCGGCGGCGGGGGCTTGTGGGCTTTCTTT. Encoded protein: CASSLGGGGLWAFF.

The table lists this clone with a count of one. The V gene is TRBV6-5, the J gene TRBJ1-6; 7 bases are shared with TRBD1. Germline V gene lookup returns CDR1 MNHEY and CDR2 SVGAGI. The J segment lost 7 bases and the V segment lost 6 bases, leaving 6 bases of the junction unmatched. This CDR3 is 14 amino acids long. CDR3 DNA: TGTGCCAGCAGACAGGGACAGCTCAATTCACCCCTCCACTTT. It is translated as CASRQGQLNSPLHF.

The chain combines TRBV11-3 with TRBJ2-7; D is undetermined. V was cut by 0 bases and J by 0 bases, with 12 bases left in between. CDR3 length: 16 amino acids. The germline V gene encodes CDR1 SGHNT and CDR2 YENEEA. The CDR3: CASSLEHGSPSYEQYF. For the CDR3, the DNA is TGTGCCAGCAGCTTAGAGCACGGGTCCCCCTCCTACGAGCAGTACTTC.

The J gene is TRBJ2-6, the V gene TRBV7-6; 8 bases line up with TRBD1. Germline CDR1 SGHVS, CDR2 FNYEAQ. With V trimmed by 5 bases and J by 2 bases, 8 bases remained unmatched. The CDR3 extends over 17 amino acids. This CDR3 is CASSTRGTGAGANVLTF. The CDR3 DNA is TGTGCCAGCAGCACTCGGGGGACAGGCGCTGGGGCCAACGTCCTGACTTTC.

The chain recombines TRBV19 with TRBJ2-1; D is uncertain. V was cut by 3 bases and J by 2 bases, with 14 bases left in between. CDR1 and CDR2 (germline): LNHDA, SQIVND (reference sequence). The CDR3 loop spans 16 amino acids. The CDR3 is CASSIIKILTYNEQFF. CDR3 nucleotides: TGTGCCAGTAGTATTATAAAGATACTGACCTACAATGAGCAGTTCTTC.

This chain uses TRBV9 with TRBJ2-3; 8 bases fit TRBD2. The germline CDR1 and CDR2 sequences are SGDLS and YYNGEE. Trimming took 0 bases from V and 6 from J; bases not matched to a gene: 6. The CDR3 length is 15 residues. The CDR3 nucleotides are TGTGCCAGCAGCGTAGAGGGTAGCGGGAAGGATACGCAGTATTTT. Translation: CASSVEGSGKDTQYF.

The chain carries TRBV10-3 and TRBJ2-3, with 9 bases fitting TRBD2. Germline CDR1 is ENHRY and CDR2 is SYGVKD. Losses at the gene ends were 3 bases for V and 2 bases for J; bases not matched to a gene: 6. The CDR3 totals 16 residues. CDR3 residues: CAISDHEREATDTQYF. For the CDR3, the DNA is TGTGCCATCAGTGACCATGAGCGGGAGGCCACAGATACGCAGTATTTT.

This clone was recorded many times. The chain couples TRBV7-3 to TRBJ2-5, with TRBD1 identical over 7 bases. Germline V lookup: CDR1 SGHTA, CDR2 FQGTGA. The CDR3 sequence is 13 residues long. V was clipped by 5 bases and J by 3 bases; unmatched bases: 3. CDR3 nucleotide sequence: TGTGCCAGCAGCCCCGGGACAGAAGAGACCCAGTACTTC. Translating gives CASSPGTEETQYF.

This clone was observed once. The chain has TRBV7-9 and TRBJ2-4, with D tentatively TRBD1 (6 bases). Germline V gene lookup returns CDR1 SEHNR and CDR2 FQNEAQ (reference sequence). The CDR3 runs to 16 residues. Trimming cost V 1 base and J 0 bases, with 10 bases left between them. This chain's CDR3 is CASSLVRGIAKNIQYF. For the CDR3, the DNA is TGTGCCAGCAGCTTAGTAAGGGGGATAGCCAAAAACATTCAGTACTTC.

This clone occurred a few times. The chain joins TRBV20-1 to TRBJ1-1, with a possible D match to TRBD1 (5 bases). V lost 0 bases and J 9 bases, leaving 8 bases between the germline ends. The CDR3 totals 11 residues. In germline, CDR1 is DFQATT, CDR2 SNEGSKA (reference sequence). The CDR3 DNA sequence: TGCAGTGCTAGAGATGCAGGGCAAGCTTTCTTT. This codes for CSARDAGQAFF.

The chain recombines TRBV28 with TRBJ2-3; 8 bases are a match to TRBD2. This CDR3 has 16 residues. Germline lookup yields CDR1 MDHEN and CDR2 SYDVKM. Losses at the gene ends were 8 bases for V and 2 bases for J; bases not matched to a gene: 12. CDR3: CASDLAGGGFTDTQYF. CDR3 bases: TGTGCCAGCGACCTTGCGGGGGGCGGATTCACAGATACGCAGTATTTT. Full variable domain (rest looked up from reference TRBV28 and TRBJ2-3): DVKVTQSSRYLVKRTGEKVFLECVQDMDHENMFWYRQDPGLGLRLIYFSYDVKMKEKGDIPEGYSVSREKKERFSLILESASTNQTSMYLCASDLAGGGFTDTQYFGPGTRLTVL.

V and J are TRBV3-1 (or the pseudogene TRBV3-2) and TRBJ1-3; unclear D gene. V lost 1 base and J 0 bases, leaving 7 bases between the germline ends. This CDR3 spans 15 amino acids. Germline assignment: CDR1 LGHDT and CDR2 YNNKEL (reference sequence). Here the CDR3 DNA reads TGTGCCAGCAGCCAAGGAGGGAACTCTGGAAACACCATATATTTT. Encoded protein: CASSQGGNSGNTIYF.